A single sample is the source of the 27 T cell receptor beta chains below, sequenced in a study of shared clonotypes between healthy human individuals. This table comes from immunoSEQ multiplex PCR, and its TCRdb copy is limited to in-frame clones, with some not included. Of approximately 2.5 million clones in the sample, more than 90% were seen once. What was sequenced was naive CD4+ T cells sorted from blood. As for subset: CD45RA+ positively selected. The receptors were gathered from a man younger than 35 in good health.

This CDR3 reads CASSRKLGRVETQYF. Here the CDR3 DNA reads TGTGCCAGCAGCCGCAAACTGGGGCGCGTAGAGACCCAGTACTTC. The gene calls are TRBV6-5 and TRBJ2-5, with D possibly being TRBD1 (5 bases). Trimming shortened V by 6 bases and J by 4 bases, and 18 bases separated the two germline ends. This CDR3 is built from 15 residues. Germline-derived CDR1 and CDR2 are MNHEY and SVGAGI.

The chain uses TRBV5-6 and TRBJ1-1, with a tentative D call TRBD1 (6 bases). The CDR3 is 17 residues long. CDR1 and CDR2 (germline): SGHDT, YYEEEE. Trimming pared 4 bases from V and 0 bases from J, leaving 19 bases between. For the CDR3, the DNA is TGTGCCAGCAGCCCCGGGGCGGGGGCCTTCATGAACACTGAAGCTTTCTTT. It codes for CASSPGAGAFMNTEAFF.

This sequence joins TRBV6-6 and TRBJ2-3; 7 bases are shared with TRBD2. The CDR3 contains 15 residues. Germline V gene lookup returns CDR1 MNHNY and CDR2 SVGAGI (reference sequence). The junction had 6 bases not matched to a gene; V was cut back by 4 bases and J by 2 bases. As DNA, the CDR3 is TGTGCCAGCAGTTCGACGCGGGGGACCACAGATACGCAGTATTTT. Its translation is CASSSTRGTTDTQYF.

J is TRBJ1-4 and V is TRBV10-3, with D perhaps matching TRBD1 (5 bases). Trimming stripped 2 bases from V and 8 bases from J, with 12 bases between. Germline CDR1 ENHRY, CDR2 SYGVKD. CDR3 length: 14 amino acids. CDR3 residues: CAISEGDRGEKLFF. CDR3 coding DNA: TGTGCCATCAGTGAGGGGGACCGAGGAGAAAAACTGTTTTTT.

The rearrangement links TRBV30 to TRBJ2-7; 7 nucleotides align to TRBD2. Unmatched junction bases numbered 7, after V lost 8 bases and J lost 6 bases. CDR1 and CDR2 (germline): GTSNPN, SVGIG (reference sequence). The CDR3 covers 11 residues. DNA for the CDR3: TGTGCCCTAAGCGGGGTAGGCGAGCAGTACTTC. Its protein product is CALSGVGEQYF.

The CDR3 reads CASRAPGQGNQPQHF. The CDR3 DNA reads as TGTGCCAGCAGAGCCCCGGGACAGGGCAATCAGCCCCAGCATTTT. The V and J genes are TRBV28 and TRBJ1-5; the match to TRBD1 covers 8 bases. After removal of 6 bases from V and 2 bases from J, the junction contained 6 bases not matched to a gene. The germline V gene has CDR1 MDHEN and CDR2 SYDVKM. This CDR3 is built from 15 residues.

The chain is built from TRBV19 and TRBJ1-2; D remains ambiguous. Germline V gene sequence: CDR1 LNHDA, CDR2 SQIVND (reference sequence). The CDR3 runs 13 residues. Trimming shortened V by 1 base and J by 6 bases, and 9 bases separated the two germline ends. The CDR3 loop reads CASSIAWGNGYTF. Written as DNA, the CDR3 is TGTGCCAGTAGTATAGCATGGGGAAATGGCTACACCTTC. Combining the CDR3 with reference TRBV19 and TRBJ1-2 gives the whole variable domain DGGITQSPKYLFRKEGQNVTLSCEQNLNHDAMYWYRQDPGQGLRLIYYSQIVNDFQKGDIAEGYSVSREKKESFPLTVTSAQKNPTAFYLCASSIAWGNGYTFGSGTRLTVV.

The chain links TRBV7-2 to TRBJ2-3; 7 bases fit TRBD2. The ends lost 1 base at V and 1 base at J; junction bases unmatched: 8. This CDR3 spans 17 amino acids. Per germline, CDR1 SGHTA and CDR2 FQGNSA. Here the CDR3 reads CASSLVRAGAGTDTQYF. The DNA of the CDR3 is TGTGCCAGCAGCTTAGTCAGGGCGGGAGCGGGCACAGATACGCAGTATTTT.

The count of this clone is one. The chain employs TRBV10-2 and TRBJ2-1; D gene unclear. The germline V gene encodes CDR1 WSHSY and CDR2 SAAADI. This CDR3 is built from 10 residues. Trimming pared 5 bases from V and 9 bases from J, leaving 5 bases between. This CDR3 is CASSSGEQFF. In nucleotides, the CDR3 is TGCGCCAGCAGTTCGGGTGAGCAGTTCTTC.

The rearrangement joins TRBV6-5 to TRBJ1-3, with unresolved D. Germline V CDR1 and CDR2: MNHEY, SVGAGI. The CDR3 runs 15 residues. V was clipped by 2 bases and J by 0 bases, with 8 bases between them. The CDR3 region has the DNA TGTGCCAGCAGTTACCAACAGAGCTCTGGAAACACCATATATTTT. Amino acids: CASSYQQSSGNTIYF.

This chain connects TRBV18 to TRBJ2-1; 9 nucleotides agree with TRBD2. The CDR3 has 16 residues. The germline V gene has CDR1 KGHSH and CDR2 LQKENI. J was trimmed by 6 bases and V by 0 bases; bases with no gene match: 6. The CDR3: CASSPPSGRSANEQFF. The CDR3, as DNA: TGTGCCAGCTCACCACCGAGCGGGAGGTCTGCCAATGAGCAGTTCTTC.

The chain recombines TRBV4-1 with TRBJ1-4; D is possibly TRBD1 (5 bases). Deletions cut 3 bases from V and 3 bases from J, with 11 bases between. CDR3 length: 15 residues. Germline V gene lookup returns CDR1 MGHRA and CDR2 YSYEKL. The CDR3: CASSQSGSPNEKLFF. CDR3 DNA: TGCGCCAGCAGCCAGTCAGGGAGCCCTAATGAAAAACTGTTTTTT.

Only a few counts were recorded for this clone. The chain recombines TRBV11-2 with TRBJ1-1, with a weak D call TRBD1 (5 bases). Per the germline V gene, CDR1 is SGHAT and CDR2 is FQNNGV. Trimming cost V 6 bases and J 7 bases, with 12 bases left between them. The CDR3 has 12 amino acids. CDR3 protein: CASSPWTNEAFF. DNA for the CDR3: TGTGCCAGCAGTCCGTGGACAAATGAAGCTTTCTTT.

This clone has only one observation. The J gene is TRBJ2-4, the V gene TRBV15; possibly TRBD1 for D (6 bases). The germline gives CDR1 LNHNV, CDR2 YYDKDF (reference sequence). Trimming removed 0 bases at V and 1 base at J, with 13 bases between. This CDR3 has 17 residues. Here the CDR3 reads CATSRETGQGAKNIQYF. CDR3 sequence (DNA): TGTGCCACCAGCAGAGAAACAGGGCAGGGGGCCAAAAACATTCAGTACTTC.

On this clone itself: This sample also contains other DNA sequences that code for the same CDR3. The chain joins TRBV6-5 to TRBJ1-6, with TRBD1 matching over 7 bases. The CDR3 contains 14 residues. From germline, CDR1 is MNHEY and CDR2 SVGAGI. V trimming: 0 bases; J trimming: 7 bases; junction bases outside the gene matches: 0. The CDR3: CASSYSQGNSPLHF. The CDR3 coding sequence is TGTGCCAGCAGTTACTCACAGGGGAATTCACCCCTCCACTTT.

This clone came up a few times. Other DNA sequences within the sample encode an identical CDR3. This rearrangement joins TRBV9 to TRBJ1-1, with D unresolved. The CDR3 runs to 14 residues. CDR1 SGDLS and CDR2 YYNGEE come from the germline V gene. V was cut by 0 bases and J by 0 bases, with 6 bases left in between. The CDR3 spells CASSVGTMNTEAFF. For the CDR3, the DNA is TGTGCCAGCAGCGTAGGGACCATGAACACTGAAGCTTTCTTT.

Here the CDR3 DNA reads TGTGCCAGCAGCCTCACCCTTAGGGGGCGTTTTGTGCCCCCTGAAGCTTTCTTT. It translates to CASSLTLRGRFVPPEAFF. This sequence joins TRBV7-8 and TRBJ1-1, with TRBD1 matching 7 bases. Germline loops: CDR1 SGHVS, CDR2 FQNEAQ. V was clipped by 5 bases and J by 6 bases; unmatched bases: 21. The CDR3 has 18 amino acids.

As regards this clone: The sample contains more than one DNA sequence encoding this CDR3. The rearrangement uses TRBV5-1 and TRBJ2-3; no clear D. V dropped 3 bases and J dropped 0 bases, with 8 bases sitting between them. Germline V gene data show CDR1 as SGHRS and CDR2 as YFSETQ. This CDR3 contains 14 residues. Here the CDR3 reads CASSYGGSTDTQYF. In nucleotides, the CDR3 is TGCGCCAGCAGCTATGGCGGTAGCACAGATACGCAGTATTTT.

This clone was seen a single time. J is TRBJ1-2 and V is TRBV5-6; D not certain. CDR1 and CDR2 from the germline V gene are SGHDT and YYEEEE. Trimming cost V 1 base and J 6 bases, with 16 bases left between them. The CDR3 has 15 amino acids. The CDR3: CASSLQKLESHGYTF. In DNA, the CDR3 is TGTGCCAGCAGCTTGCAAAAATTGGAGAGTCATGGCTACACCTTC.

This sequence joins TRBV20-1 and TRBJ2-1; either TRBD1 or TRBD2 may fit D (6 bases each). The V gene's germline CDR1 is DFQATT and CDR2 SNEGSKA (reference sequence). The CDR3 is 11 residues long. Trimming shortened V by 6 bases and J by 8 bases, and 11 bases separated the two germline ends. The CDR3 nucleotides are TGCAGTGCAAGTAGGGGGGATGAGCAGTTCTTC. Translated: CSASRGDEQFF.

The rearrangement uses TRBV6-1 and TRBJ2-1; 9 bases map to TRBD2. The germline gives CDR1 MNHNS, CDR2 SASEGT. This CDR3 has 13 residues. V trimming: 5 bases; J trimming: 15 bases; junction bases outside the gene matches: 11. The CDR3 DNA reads TGTGCCAGCAGTTCCACCCCGGGACTAGCTACGTTCTTC. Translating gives CASSSTPGLATFF.

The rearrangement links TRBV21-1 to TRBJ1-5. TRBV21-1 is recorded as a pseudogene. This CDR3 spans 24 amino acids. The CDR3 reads CASSRDKRLGHDLKQSEGNQPQHF. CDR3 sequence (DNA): TGTGCCAGCAGCAGAGACAAACGGCTGGGTCATGACCTCAAACAAAGCGAGGGCAATCAGCCCCAGCATTTT.

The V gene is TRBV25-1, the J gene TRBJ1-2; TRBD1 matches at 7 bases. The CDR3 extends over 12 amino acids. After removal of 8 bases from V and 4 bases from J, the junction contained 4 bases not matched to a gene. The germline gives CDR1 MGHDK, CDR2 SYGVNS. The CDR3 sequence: CASVDRVYGYTF. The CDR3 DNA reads TGTGCCAGCGTAGACAGGGTCTATGGCTACACCTTC.

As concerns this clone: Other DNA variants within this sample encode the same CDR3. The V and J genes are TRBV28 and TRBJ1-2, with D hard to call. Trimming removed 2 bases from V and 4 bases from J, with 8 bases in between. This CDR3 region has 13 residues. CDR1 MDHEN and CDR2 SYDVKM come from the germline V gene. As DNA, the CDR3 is TGTGCCAGCAGTTTAGAGGGTTTCTATGGCTACACCTTC. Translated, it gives CASSLEGFYGYTF.

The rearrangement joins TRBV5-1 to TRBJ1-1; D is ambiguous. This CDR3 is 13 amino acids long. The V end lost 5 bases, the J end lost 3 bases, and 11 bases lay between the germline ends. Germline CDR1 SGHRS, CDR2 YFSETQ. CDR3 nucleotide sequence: TGCGCCAGCAGTTCGGCCCTGGACACTGAAGCTTTCTTT. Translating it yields CASSSALDTEAFF. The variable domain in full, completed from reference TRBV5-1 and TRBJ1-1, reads KAGVTQTPRYLIKTRGQQVTLSCSPISGHRSVSWYQQTPGQGLQFLFEYFSETQRNKGNFPGRFSGRQFSNSRSEMNVSTLELGDSALYLCASSSALDTEAFFGQGTRLTVV.

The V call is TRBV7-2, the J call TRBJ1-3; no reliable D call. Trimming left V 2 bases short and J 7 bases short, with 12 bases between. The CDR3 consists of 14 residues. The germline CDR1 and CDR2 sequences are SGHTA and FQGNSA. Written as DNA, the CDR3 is TGTGCCAGCAGCTTACCCCTGTCGGAGAACACCATATATTTT. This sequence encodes CASSLPLSENTIYF.

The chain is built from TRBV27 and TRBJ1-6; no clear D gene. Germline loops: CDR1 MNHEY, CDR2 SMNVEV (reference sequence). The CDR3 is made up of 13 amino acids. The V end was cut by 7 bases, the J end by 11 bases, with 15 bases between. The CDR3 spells CASTILVVPPLHF. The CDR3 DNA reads TGTGCCAGCACTATACTGGTCGTCCCACCCCTCCACTTT.